The entry that follows covers one TCR beta chain sequence. This sample stems from a study of T cell changes during pregnancy in multiple sclerosis. The germline V and J ends were trimmed by 3 bases and 0 bases, with 9 bases remaining between them. Germline V gene lookup returns CDR1 SGHVS and CDR2 FQNEAQ. The CDR3 is made up of 15 amino acids. TCRdb's copy holds only in-frame clones and misses some; the assay was immunoSEQ multiplex PCR. The table lists around 130,000 clones, roughly 92% of them singletons, with 6% to 7% in the top ten. This sample comprised peripheral blood, obtained before pregnancy. The receptor was isolated from a female donor with multiple sclerosis, enrolled in a pregnancy study. The chain combines TRBV7-8 with TRBJ2-1; D is unclear. Here the CDR3 reads CASSFDWSSYNEQFF. The CDR3 DNA sequence: TGTGCCAGCAGCTTTGACTGGAGCTCCTACAATGAGCAGTTCTTC.